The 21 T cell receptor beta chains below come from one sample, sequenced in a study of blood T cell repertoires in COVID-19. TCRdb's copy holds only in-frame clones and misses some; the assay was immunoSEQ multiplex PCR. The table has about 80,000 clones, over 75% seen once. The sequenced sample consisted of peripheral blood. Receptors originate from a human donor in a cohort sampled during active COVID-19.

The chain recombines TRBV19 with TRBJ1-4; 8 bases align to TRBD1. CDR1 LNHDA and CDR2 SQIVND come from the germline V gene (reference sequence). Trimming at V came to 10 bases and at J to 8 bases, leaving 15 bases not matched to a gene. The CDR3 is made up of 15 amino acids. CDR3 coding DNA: TGTGCCACCTCGACAGCAGGACAGGGCGGGGAAAAACTGTTTTTT. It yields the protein CATSTAGQGGEKLFF.

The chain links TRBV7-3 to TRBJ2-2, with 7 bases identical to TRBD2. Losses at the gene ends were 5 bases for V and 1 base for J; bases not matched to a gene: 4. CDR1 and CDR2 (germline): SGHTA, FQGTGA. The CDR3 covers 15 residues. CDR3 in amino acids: CASSPAGKNTGELFF. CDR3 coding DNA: TGTGCCAGCAGCCCAGCGGGGAAGAACACCGGGGAGCTGTTTTTT.

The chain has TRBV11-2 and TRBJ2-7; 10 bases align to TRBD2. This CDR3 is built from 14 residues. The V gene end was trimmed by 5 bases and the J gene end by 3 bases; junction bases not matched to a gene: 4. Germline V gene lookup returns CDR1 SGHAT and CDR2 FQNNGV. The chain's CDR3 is CASSPRTSGYEQYF. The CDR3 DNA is TGTGCCAGCAGCCCACGGACTAGCGGCTACGAGCAGTACTTC.

The CDR3 here is CSAGGTQYF. As DNA, the CDR3 is TGCAGCGCCGGGGGGACCCAGTACTTC. The chain joins TRBV29-1 to TRBJ2-5; D may be TRBD2 (6 bases). The V end was cut by 7 bases, the J end by 7 bases, with 7 bases between. Germline assignment: CDR1 SQVTM and CDR2 ANQGSEA. This CDR3 has 9 residues.

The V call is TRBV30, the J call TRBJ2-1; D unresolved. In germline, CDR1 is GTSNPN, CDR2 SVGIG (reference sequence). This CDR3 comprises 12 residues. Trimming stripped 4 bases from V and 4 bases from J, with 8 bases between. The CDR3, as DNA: TGTGCCTGGACCCTTAGATACAATGAGCAGTTCTTC. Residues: CAWTLRYNEQFF.

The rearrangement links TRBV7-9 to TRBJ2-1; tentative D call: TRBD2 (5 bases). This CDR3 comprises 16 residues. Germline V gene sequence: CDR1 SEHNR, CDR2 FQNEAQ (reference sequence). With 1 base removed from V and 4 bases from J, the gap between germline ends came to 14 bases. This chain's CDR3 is CASSLEAASSYNEQFF. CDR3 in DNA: TGTGCCAGCAGCTTAGAAGCGGCTAGCTCTTACAATGAGCAGTTCTTC. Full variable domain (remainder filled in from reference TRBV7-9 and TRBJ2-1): DTGVSQNPRHKITKRGQNVTFRCDPISEHNRLYWYRQTLGQGPEFLTYFQNEAQLEKSRLLSDRFSAERPKGSFSTLEIQRTEQGDSAMYLCASSLEAASSYNEQFFGPGTRLTVL.

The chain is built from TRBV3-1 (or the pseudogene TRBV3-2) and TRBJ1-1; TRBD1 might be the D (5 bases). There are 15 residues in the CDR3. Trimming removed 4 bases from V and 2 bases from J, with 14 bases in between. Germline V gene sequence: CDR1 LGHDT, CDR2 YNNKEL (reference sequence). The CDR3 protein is CASSLGGRTNTEAFF. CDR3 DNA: TGTGCCAGCAGCCTCGGGGGACGGACTAACACTGAAGCTTTCTTT.

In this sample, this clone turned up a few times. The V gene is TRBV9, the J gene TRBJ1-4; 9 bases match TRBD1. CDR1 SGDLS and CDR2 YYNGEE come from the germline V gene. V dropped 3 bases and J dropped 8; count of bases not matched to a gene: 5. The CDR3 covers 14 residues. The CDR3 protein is CASSGRQGGEKLFF. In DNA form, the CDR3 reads TGTGCCAGCAGCGGACGACAGGGGGGGGAAAAACTGTTTTTT.

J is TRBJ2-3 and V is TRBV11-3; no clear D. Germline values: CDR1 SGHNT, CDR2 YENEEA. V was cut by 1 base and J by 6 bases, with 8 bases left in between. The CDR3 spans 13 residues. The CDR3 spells CASSLVLSDTQYF. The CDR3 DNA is TGTGCCAGCAGCTTAGTCCTGTCCGATACGCAGTATTTT.

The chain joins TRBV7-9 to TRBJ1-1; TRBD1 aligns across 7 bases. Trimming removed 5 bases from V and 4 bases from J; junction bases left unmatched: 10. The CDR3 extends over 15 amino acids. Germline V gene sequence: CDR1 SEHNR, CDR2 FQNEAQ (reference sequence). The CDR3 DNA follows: TGTGCCAGCAGCATCTCAGGGGGTAGGGGCACTGAAGCTTTCTTT. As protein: CASSISGGRGTEAFF.

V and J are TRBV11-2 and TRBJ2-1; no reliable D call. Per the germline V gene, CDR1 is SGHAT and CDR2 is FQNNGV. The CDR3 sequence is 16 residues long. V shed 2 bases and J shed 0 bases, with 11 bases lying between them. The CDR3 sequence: CASSLIALSSYNEQFF. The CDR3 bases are TGTGCCAGCAGCTTAATCGCCCTCAGCTCCTACAATGAGCAGTTCTTC.

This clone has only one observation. CDR3 sequence: CASRRGSGELFF. CDR3 DNA sequence: TGTGCCAGCAGACGGGGGTCCGGGGAGCTGTTTTTT. The gene calls are TRBV27 and TRBJ2-2, with D possibly being TRBD2 (6 bases). The CDR3 spans 12 residues. The germline V gene has CDR1 MNHEY and CDR2 SMNVEV (reference sequence). V was cut by 6 bases and J by 6 bases, with 8 bases left in between.

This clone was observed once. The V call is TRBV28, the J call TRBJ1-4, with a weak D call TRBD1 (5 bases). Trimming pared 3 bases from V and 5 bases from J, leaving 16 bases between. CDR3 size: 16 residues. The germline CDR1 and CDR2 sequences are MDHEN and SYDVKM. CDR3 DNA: TGTGCCAGCAGTTTCCCTATTGGGGGAGGGAATGAAAAACTGTTTTTT. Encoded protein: CASSFPIGGGNEKLFF.

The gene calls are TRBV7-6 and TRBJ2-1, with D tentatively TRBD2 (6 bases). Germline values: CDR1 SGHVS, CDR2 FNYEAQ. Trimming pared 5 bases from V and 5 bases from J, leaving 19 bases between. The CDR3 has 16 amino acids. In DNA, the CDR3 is TGTGCCAGCAGCCTAGGGCTAGGGACTCGGAACAATGAGCAGTTCTTC. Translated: CASSLGLGTRNNEQFF.

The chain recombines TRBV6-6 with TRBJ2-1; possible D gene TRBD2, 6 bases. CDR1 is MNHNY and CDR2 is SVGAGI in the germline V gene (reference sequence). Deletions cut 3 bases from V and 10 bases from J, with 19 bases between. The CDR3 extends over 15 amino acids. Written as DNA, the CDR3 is TGTGCCAGCAGTTATGGGGGAGGTGTTCAGGAGGAGCAGTTCTTC. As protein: CASSYGGGVQEEQFF.

The CDR3 loop is CASSLSRLTGISYNEQFF. The CDR3 coding sequence is TGTGCCAGCAGTTTATCCCGGTTGACAGGGATCTCCTACAATGAGCAGTTCTTC. The chain links TRBV28 to TRBJ2-1, with 7 bases fitting TRBD1. Germline CDR1 and CDR2: MDHEN and SYDVKM. The CDR3 is made up of 18 amino acids. The V gene end was trimmed by 1 base and the J gene end by 0 bases; junction bases not matched to a gene: 9.

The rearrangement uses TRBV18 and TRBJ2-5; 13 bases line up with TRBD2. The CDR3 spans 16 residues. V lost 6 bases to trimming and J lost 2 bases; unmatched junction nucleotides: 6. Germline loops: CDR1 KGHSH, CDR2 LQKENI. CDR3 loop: CASSTGTSGAQETQYF. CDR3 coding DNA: TGTGCCAGCTCTACCGGGACTAGCGGGGCGCAAGAGACCCAGTACTTC. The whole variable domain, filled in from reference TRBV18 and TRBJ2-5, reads NAGVMQNPRHLVRRRGQEARLRCSPMKGHSHVYWYRQLPEEGLKFMVYLQKENIIDESGMPKERFSAEFPKEGPSILRIQQVVRGDSAAYFCASSTGTSGAQETQYFGPGTRLLVL.

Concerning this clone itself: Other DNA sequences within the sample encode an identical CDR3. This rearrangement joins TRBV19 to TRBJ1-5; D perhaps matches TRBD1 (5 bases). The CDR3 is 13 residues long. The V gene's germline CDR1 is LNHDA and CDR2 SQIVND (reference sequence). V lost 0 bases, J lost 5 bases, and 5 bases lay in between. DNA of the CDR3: TGTGCCAGTAGTATAGACAGGGATCAGCCCCAGCATTTT. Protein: CASSIDRDQPQHF. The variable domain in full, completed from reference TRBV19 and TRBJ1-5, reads DGGITQSPKYLFRKEGQNVTLSCEQNLNHDAMYWYRQDPGQGLRLIYYSQIVNDFQKGDIAEGYSVSREKKESFPLTVTSAQKNPTAFYLCASSIDRDQPQHFGDGTRLSIL.

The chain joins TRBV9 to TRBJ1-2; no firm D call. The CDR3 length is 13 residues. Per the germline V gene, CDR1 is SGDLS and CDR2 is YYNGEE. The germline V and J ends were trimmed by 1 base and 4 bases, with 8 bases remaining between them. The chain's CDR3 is CASSVTGSYGYTF. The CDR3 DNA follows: TGTGCCAGCAGCGTAACCGGGAGCTATGGCTACACCTTC.

CDR3 in amino acids: CASSAGLASGELFF. Written as DNA, the CDR3 is TGTGCCAGCAGCGCGGGACTAGCGTCCGGGGAGCTGTTTTTT. This chain connects TRBV7-2 to TRBJ2-2; 10 nucleotides agree with TRBD2. Germline CDR1 and CDR2: SGHTA and FQGNSA. The V and J ends lost 5 bases and 6 bases, in that order; junction bases with no gene match: 3. The CDR3 runs 14 residues.

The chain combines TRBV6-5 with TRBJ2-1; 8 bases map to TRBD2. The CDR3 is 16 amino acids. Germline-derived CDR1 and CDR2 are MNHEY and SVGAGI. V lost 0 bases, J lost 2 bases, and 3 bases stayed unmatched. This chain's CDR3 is CASSYSRREAYNEQFF. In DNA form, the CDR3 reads TGTGCCAGCAGTTACTCGAGGCGGGAGGCCTACAATGAGCAGTTCTTC.